The clone carrying this T cell receptor (beta chain) was seen only a few times. This sample was included in a study of blood T cell repertoires in COVID-19. Study-wide context: Collection of acute and convalescent COVID-19 samples took place in the United States, Italy and Spain. T cells, B-cell-depleted T cells, or PBMCs supplied cDNA or gDNA.

Per the original methods: Nucleated cell counts were estimated from reference gene primer amplification. Assay: immunoSEQ multiplex PCR; the TCRdb copy retains only in-frame clones and omits some. That table supplies the V and J calls and clone size; D and trimming were determined from the DNA. The sample holds some 150,000 clones, just over 85% seen once. This CDR3 has 13 residues. Looked up from germline, CDR1 is KGHSH and CDR2 is LQKENI. Trimming took 2 bases from V and 7 from J; bases not matched to a gene: 0. The TCR sequence derives from a woman in her fifties or sixties with acute or convalescent COVID-19. Sequenced sample: peripheral blood. J is TRBJ2-1 and V is TRBV18; TRBD1 aligns across 9 bases. CDR3 in DNA: TGTGCCAGCTCACCAGGGACAGGGAATGAGCAGTTCTTC. Protein product: CASSPGTGNEQFF.